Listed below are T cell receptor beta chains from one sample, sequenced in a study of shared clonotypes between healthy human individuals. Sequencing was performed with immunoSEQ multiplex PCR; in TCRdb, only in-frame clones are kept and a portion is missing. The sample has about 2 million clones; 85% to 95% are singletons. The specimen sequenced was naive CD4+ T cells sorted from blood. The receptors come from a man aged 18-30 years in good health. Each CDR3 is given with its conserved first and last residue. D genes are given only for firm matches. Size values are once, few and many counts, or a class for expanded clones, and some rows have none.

TGTGCCAGCAGCCGGGGACAGGGGATAGGTTCACCCCTCCACTTT	CASSRGQGIGSPLHF	NA	TRBD1	TRBJ1-6	TRBV5-6
TGTGCCAGCAGCTTAGGGGACAGGGAGATAGATACGCAGTATTTT	CASSLGDREIDTQYF	NA	TRBD1	TRBJ2-3	TRBV7-9
TGTGCCTGGGGGACAGCCCACTCTGGGGCCAACGTCCTGACTTTC	CAWGTAHSGANVLTF	once	TRBD1	TRBJ2-6	TRBV30
TGTGCCAGCAGTTCCCGGGACAGGGTCTCCTCACCCCTCCACTTT	CASSSRDRVSSPLHF	NA	TRBD1	TRBJ1-6	TRBV27
TGTGCCTTGGACAGGCAAGATGAAAAACTGTTTTTT	CALDRQDEKLFF	NA	TRBD1	TRBJ1-4	TRBV30
TGCGCCAGCAGCCAAGACCCCTGGACCGCCGGCACAGATACGCAGTATTTT	CASSQDPWTAGTDTQYF	NA	NA	TRBJ2-3	TRBV4-3
TGTGCCAGCAGGCCGGCGGGCGCCGTCTACGAGCAGTACTTC	CASRPAGAVYEQYF	NA	NA	TRBJ2-7	TRBV11-1
TGTGCCAGCAGCCCCATGGGGGGCCCCCATCAGCCCCAGCATTTT	CASSPMGGPHQPQHF	NA	NA	TRBJ1-5	TRBV9
TGTGCCAGCAGCCCACCCACCAGGCGGGGGCCAGATACGCAGTATTTT	CASSPPTRRGPDTQYF	NA	NA	TRBJ2-3	TRBV5-4
TGTGCCTGGAGCGCTACAGGGATGGTTGATGGCTACACCTTC	CAWSATGMVDGYTF	NA	NA	TRBJ1-2	TRBV30
TGTGCCAGCAGCTCTGGGACTAGCGGGGGGATGGGTGAGACCCAGTACTTC	CASSSGTSGGMGETQYF	NA	TRBD2	TRBJ2-5	TRBV11-2
TGTGCCAGCAGTTACTCGCCCGCGACTCAAACCTACGAGCAGTACTTC	CASSYSPATQTYEQYF	NA	NA	TRBJ2-7	TRBV6-6
TGTGCCAGCAGCTCCGAGTCGGATACGCAGTATTTT	CASSSESDTQYF	NA	NA	TRBJ2-3	TRBV11-2
TGTGCCAGCAGTGTCCCCAACGGCTTTGGCTACACCTTC	CASSVPNGFGYTF	NA	NA	TRBJ1-2	TRBV2
TGTGCCAGCAGCTTAGATAGCCTAGCTTTCAATGAGCAGTTCTTC	CASSLDSLAFNEQFF	NA	NA	TRBJ2-1	TRBV11-2
TGTGCCAGCAGCGTGATAGCGGGAAAGGCGTCCTACGAGCAGTACTTC	CASSVIAGKASYEQYF	NA	NA	TRBJ2-7	TRBV21-1
TGCGCCAGCAGCTTGGTGCACCGACAGGGCTACATGAACACTGAAGCTTTCTTT	CASSLVHRQGYMNTEAFF	NA	TRBD1	TRBJ1-1	TRBV5-1
TGTGCCAGCACCGAATCGACAGGGCCGAACACTGAAGCTTTCTTT	CASTESTGPNTEAFF	NA	TRBD1	TRBJ1-1	TRBV2
TGTGCCAGCAGCTTTAGTGAAAAACTGTTTTTT	CASSFSEKLFF	once	NA	TRBJ1-4	TRBV7-9
TGTGCTAGTGGTTTGCCGTCTAGCGGGAGTCGGCCCTACGAGCAGTACTTC	CASGLPSSGSRPYEQYF	NA	TRBD2	TRBJ2-7	TRBV12-5
TGTGCCAGCAGTGTTAAAAATGAGCAGTTCTTC	CASSVKNEQFF	NA	NA	TRBJ2-1	TRBV2
TGCGCCAGCAGCCAAGAGGGGGTCGGGGTCCCCTACAATGAGCAGTTCTTC	CASSQEGVGVPYNEQFF	NA	NA	TRBJ2-1	TRBV4-1
TGCAGCGTTCTGGGGGTCGGGGGAGGTCGTGAGCAGTTCTTC	CSVLGVGGGREQFF	NA	NA	TRBJ2-1	TRBV29-1
TGTGCCAGCAATCCCGGTGGATCCTATAATTCACCCCTCCACTTT	CASNPGGSYNSPLHF	NA	NA	TRBJ1-6	TRBV6-5
TGTGCCAGCAGTGCGGGGCTGACTCCCACAGATACGCAGTATTTT	CASSAGLTPTDTQYF	NA	NA	TRBJ2-3	TRBV2
TGCGCCAGCAGCCAACGAGCGGGAGTAGAAGTGCAGTACTTC	CASSQRAGVEVQYF	NA	TRBD2	TRBJ2-7	TRBV4-3
TGCGCCAGCAGCTTGACAGGGACTGGAAACACCATATATTTT	CASSLTGTGNTIYF	NA	NA	TRBJ1-3	TRBV5-1
TGTGCCAGCAGCCATTTCGGAAGTTCCTACGAGCAGTACTTC	CASSHFGSSYEQYF	NA	NA	TRBJ2-7	TRBV5-4
TGTGCCTGGGGTCGGGGACAGGTCAGCTCCTATAATTCACCCCTCCACTTT	CAWGRGQVSSYNSPLHF	NA	TRBD1	TRBJ1-6	TRBV30
TGTGCCAGCAGCTTAGCACCAAGGGCGGGGGAGACCCAGTACTTC	CASSLAPRAGETQYF	NA	NA	TRBJ2-5	TRBV7-8
TGTGCCAGCTCACCCTCAGGGGGCAGTCAGCCCCAGCATTTT	CASSPSGGSQPQHF	NA	TRBD1	TRBJ1-5	TRBV18
TGCGCCAGCAGCCACAATCGACAGGGGGTCGAGACCCAGTACTTC	CASSHNRQGVETQYF	NA	TRBD1	TRBJ2-5	TRBV4-1
TGCGCCAGCAGCCGAGTGAGCGGGAGCTCCTACGAGCAGTACTTC	CASSRVSGSSYEQYF	NA	TRBD2	TRBJ2-7	TRBV5-1
TGTGCCAGCAGCTTGGCCCGGGGGAACACCGGGGAGCTGTTTTTT	CASSLARGNTGELFF	NA	NA	TRBJ2-2	TRBV5-4
TGTGCCAGCAGTTTAAGGTCCGGGCGCGAGCAGTACTTC	CASSLRSGREQYF	many	NA	TRBJ2-7	TRBV28
TGTGCCGCAGGGAGGGGGATGAACACTGAAGCTTTCTTT	CAAGRGMNTEAFF	NA	NA	TRBJ1-1	TRBV6-6
TGTGCCAGCAGTTTCCGGGGCGGCAATCAGCCCCAGCATTTT	CASSFRGGNQPQHF	NA	NA	TRBJ1-5	TRBV27
TGCGCCAGCAGCCCCCCGGAGTCGCCCTACGAGCAGTACTTC	CASSPPESPYEQYF	once	NA	TRBJ2-7	TRBV5-1
TGTGCCAGCAGTTTAGCCGCTAACTATGGCTACACCTTC	CASSLAANYGYTF	NA	NA	TRBJ1-2	TRBV28
TGCGCCAGCAGCCAAGAGCTCGGGGACTATGGCTACACCTTC	CASSQELGDYGYTF	NA	NA	TRBJ1-2	TRBV4-3
TGTGCCAGCTCACAGACAACGGGGGTAGATTCACCCCTCCACTTT	CASSQTTGVDSPLHF	NA	NA	TRBJ1-6	TRBV18
TGTGCCAGCAGCTTGGGTCTAACAGGGGCAGAGACCCAGTACTTC	CASSLGLTGAETQYF	NA	TRBD1	TRBJ2-5	TRBV5-6
TGTGCCATCTCCGCGGATTTGGTTGCAAACACCGGGGAGCTGTTTTTT	CAISADLVANTGELFF	NA	NA	TRBJ2-2	TRBV10-3
TGCGCCAGCAGCCAAGATGAGTTGGGGAAAACAGATACGCAGTATTTT	CASSQDELGKTDTQYF	NA	NA	TRBJ2-3	TRBV4-3
TGTGCCAGCAGTGAAAAAGGGTTGGAGCAGTACTTC	CASSEKGLEQYF	NA	NA	TRBJ2-7	TRBV25-1
TGTGCCAGCCGCAGCACTGGGACTAGCTCCACAGATACGCAGTATTTT	CASRSTGTSSTDTQYF	NA	TRBD2	TRBJ2-3	TRBV2